This TCR beta chain was profiled in a study of OX40 agonist ivuxolimab in advanced cancers. Background on the study: Ivuxolimab, which is an agonistic anti-OX40 (CD134) antibody, was administered to the patients. Across the patients, intravenous ivuxolimab was delivered every 2 weeks at 0.01 to 10 mg/kg. Three patients responded partially, comprising one with hepatocellular carcinoma and two with cutaneous melanoma.

Blood was sampled at baseline, cycle 4 day 1, and cycle 7 day 1. TCRdb keeps only in-frame clones here, not all; method: immunoSEQ multiplex PCR. The sample has 65,000 to 90,000 clones, 92% seen once. Sequencing was performed on CD4+ or CD8+ T cells sorted from blood, taken in a trial of the OX40 agonist ivuxolimab. The clonotype comes from an adult with an advanced solid tumor such as melanoma, head and neck, liver or kidney cancer.

CDR3 region: CASSYSRGGETQYF. In nucleotides, the CDR3 is TGTGCCAGCAGTTACTCGAGGGGCGGAGAGACCCAGTACTTC. The V call is TRBV6-5, the J call TRBJ2-5; D could derive from TRBD1 or TRBD2 (5 bases each). Germline CDR1 reads MNHEY; CDR2 reads SVGAGI. CDR3 length: 14 amino acids. Trimming took off 0 bases at V and 4 bases at J, with 9 bases between the two ends.